Following are 12 T cell receptor beta chains from one sample sequenced in a study of T-cell memory formation after mild COVID-19 (dated by TCRdb to 2020 to 2023). Libraries were built with 5' RACE. Data came from an Illumina NovaSeq 6000. Through fastp at Q25 and MiXCR, TCRdb rebuilt clones from the public reads, retaining in-frame beta chains. Every entry covers one CDR3 protein and lists the most common genes and DNA from its rows. The sample contains some 350,000 distinct CDR3 sequences, 15% to 20% of them found a single time. The top ten constitute 20% to 25% of the sample. Specimen: PBMCs or a T cell subset sorted from them (not recorded which). These receptors all come from a man aged 18 to 30 who had mild COVID-19 (a few samples of this study predate the infection). The sample titles of this study are shuffled in the database, so cell type and time point are left out; the donor was told from shared clones.

V and J are TRBV18 and TRBJ2-3; D assignment may be TRBD1 or TRBD2 (5 bases each). The CDR3 is 15 residues long. Per the germline V gene, CDR1 is KGHSH and CDR2 is LQKENI. The V end was cut by 2 bases, the J end by 2 bases, with 11 bases between. The chain's CDR3 is CASSPISGPTDTQYF. The CDR3 DNA is TGTGCCAGCTCACCAATCTCGGGGCCCACAGATACGCAGTATTTT.

This clonotype has more than one count but fewer than ten. The V call is TRBV20-1, the J call TRBJ2-6; TRBD1 matches 7 bases. Per germline, CDR1 DFQATT and CDR2 SNEGSKA (reference sequence). The CDR3 runs to 15 residues. The trim removed 5 bases at V and 0 bases at J, leaving 4 bases unmatched. CDR3 loop: CSASPGGSGANVLTF. CDR3 DNA sequence: TGCAGTGCTTCTCCAGGGGGCTCTGGGGCCAACGTCCTGACTTTC.

This clonotype was observed many times. The chain couples TRBV24-1 to TRBJ2-5; the D gene could be TRBD1 or TRBD2 (5 bases each). V was clipped by 3 bases and J by 4 bases, with 11 bases between them. Per the germline V gene, CDR1 is KGHDR and CDR2 is SFDVKD. The CDR3 extends over 14 amino acids. The CDR3 sequence is CATSDRGELETQYF. The CDR3 DNA is TGTGCCACCAGTGATCGGGGCGAACTAGAGACCCAGTACTTC.

The rearrangement joins TRBV4-1 to TRBJ2-7; D possibly corresponds to TRBD1 (6 bases). Germline assignment: CDR1 MGHRA and CDR2 YSYEKL. The V gene lost 0 bases and the J gene lost 1 base, with 7 bases spanning the gap. The length of the CDR3 is 14 residues. This CDR3 reads CASSQEDSSYEQYV. CDR3 DNA: TGCGCCAGCAGCCAAGAGGACAGTTCCTACGAGCAGTACGTC.

The rearrangement uses TRBV10-3 and TRBJ2-7; D gene uncertain. Trimming left V 0 bases short and J 6 bases short, with 9 bases between. CDR1 and CDR2 (germline): ENHRY, SYGVKD. The CDR3 consists of 13 residues. The chain's CDR3 is CAISESGRGEQYF. The CDR3 nucleotides read TGTGCCATCAGTGAGTCGGGTAGAGGCGAGCAGTACTTC.

Only a few counts were recorded for this clonotype. The CDR3 protein is CASSQVVGERSDTQYF. In DNA, the CDR3 is TGTGCCAGCAGCCAAGTGGTCGGGGAGAGGTCAGATACGCAGTATTTT. The chain links TRBV4-2 to TRBJ2-3, with a possible D match to TRBD2 (5 bases). Germline CDR1 is LGHNA and CDR2 is YNFKEQ. Trimming cost V 1 base and J 4 bases, with 15 bases left between them. The CDR3 covers 16 residues.

This clonotype has more than one count but fewer than ten. The chain employs TRBV5-1 and TRBJ1-2; 10 positions match TRBD1. V trimming: 5 bases; J trimming: 4 bases; junction bases outside the gene matches: 11. The CDR3 is 16 residues long. Per germline, CDR1 SGHRS and CDR2 YFSETQ. CDR3 sequence reads: CASRPTGTGAVYGYTF. The DNA of the CDR3 is TGCGCCAGCAGACCGACCGGGACAGGGGCGGTCTATGGCTACACCTTC.

The chain carries TRBV29-1 and TRBJ2-7; 7 nucleotides line up with TRBD2. V was pared by 5 bases and J by 3 bases, with 7 bases of the junction left unmatched. This CDR3 has 13 residues. Looked up from germline, CDR1 is SQVTM and CDR2 is ANQGSEA. CDR3 DNA: TGCAGCGTTTCTAGCGGCGTCGACTACGAGCAGTACTTC. Encoded protein: CSVSSGVDYEQYF.

This chain links TRBV4-1 with TRBJ2-3, with 11 bases fitting TRBD2. The CDR3 totals 14 residues. Germline loops: CDR1 MGHRA, CDR2 YSYEKL. V lost 5 bases, J lost 7 bases, and 5 bases stayed unmatched. CDR3 loop: CASSDLAGGNTQYF. The CDR3, as DNA: TGCGCCAGCAGCGATTTAGCGGGGGGGAATACGCAGTATTTT.

The chain recombines TRBV2 with TRBJ2-4; 11 nucleotides align to TRBD2. CDR3 size: 18 residues. The ends lost 4 bases at V and 1 base at J; junction bases unmatched: 9. CDR1 is SNHLY, CDR2 FYNNEI, per germline. CDR3 bases: TGTGCCAGCAGTGGAGTATTAGCGGGGGGGGAGGCCAAAAACATTCAGTACTTC. Its protein is CASSGVLAGGEAKNIQYF.

The table lists this clonotype with a few counts. The J gene is TRBJ2-5, the V gene TRBV6-6; no clear D gene. This CDR3 is 15 amino acids long. Germline assignment: CDR1 MNHNY and CDR2 SVGAGI (reference sequence). V lost 6 bases, J lost 4 bases, and 18 bases lay in between. The CDR3 region is CASSRSKGIVETQYF. In nucleotides, the CDR3 is TGTGCCAGCAGCAGATCCAAGGGTATAGTAGAGACCCAGTACTTC.

The V call is TRBV7-6, the J call TRBJ1-1; D remains unclear. The CDR3 extends over 16 amino acids. The V and J ends lost 0 bases and 7 bases respectively, with 18 bases between them. The germline gives CDR1 SGHVS, CDR2 FNYEAQ. CDR3 coding DNA: TGTGCCAGCAGCTTAGCGTACCAAAGGGATTTTAGTGAAGCTTTCTTT. Protein product: CASSLAYQRDFSEAFF.